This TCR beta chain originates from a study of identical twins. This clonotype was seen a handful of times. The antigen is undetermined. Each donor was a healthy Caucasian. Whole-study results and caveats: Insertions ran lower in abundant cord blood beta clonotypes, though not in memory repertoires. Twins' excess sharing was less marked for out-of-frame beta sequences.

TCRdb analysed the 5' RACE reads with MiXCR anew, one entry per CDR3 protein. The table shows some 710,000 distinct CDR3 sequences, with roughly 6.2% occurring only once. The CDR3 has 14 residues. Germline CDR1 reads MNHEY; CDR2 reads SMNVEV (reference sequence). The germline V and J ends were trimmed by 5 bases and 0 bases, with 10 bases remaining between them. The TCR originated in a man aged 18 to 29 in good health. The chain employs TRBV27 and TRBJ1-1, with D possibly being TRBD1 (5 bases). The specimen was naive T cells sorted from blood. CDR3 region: CASSVGGMNTEAFF. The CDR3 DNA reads TGTGCCAGCAGTGTGGGGGGTATGAACACTGAAGCTTTCTTT.